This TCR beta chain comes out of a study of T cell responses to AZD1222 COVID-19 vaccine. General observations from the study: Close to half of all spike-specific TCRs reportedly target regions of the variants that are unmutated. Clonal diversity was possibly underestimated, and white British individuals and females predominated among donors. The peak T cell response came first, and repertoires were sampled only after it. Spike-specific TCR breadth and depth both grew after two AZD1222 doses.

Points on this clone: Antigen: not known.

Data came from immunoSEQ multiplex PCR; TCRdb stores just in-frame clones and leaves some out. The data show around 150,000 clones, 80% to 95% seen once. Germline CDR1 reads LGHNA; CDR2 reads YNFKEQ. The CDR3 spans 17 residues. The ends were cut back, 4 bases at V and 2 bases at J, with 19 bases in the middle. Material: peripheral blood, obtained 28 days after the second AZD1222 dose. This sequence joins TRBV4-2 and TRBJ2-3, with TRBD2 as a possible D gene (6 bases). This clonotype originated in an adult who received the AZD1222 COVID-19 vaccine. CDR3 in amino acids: CASSPPLGTLNTDTQYF. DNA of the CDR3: TGTGCCAGCAGCCCACCCCTGGGGACTCTCAACACAGATACGCAGTATTTT.